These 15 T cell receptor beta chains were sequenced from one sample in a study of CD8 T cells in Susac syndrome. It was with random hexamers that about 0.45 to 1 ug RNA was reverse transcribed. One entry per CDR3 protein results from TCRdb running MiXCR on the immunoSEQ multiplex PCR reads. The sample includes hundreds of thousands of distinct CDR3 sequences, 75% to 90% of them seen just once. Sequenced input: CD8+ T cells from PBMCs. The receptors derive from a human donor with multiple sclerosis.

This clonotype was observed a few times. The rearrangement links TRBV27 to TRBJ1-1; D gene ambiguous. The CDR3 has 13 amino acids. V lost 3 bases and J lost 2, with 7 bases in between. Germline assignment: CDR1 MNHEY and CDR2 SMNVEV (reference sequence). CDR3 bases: TGTGCCAGCAGTTTTCTAGCCAACACTGAAGCTTTCTTT. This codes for CASSFLANTEAFF.

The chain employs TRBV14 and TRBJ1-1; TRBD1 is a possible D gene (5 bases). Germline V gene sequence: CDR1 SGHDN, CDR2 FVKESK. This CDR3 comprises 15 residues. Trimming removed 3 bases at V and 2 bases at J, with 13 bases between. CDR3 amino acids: CASSHRGRPNTEAFF. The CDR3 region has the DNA TGTGCCAGCAGCCACCGGGGCAGGCCAAACACTGAAGCTTTCTTT.

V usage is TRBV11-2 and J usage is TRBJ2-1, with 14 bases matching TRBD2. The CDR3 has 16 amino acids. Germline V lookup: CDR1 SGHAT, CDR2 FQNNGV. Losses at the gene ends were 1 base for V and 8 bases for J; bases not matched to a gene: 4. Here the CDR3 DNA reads TGTGCCAGCAGCTTAGTGACTAGCGGGAGGGCCTATGAGCAGTTCTTC. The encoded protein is CASSLVTSGRAYEQFF.

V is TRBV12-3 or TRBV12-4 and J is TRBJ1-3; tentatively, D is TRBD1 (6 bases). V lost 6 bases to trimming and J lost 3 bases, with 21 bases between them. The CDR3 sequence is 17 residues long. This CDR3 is CASSSTQGPVYGNTIYF. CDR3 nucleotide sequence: TGTGCCAGCAGCTCTACACAGGGACCGGTTTATGGAAACACCATATATTTT.

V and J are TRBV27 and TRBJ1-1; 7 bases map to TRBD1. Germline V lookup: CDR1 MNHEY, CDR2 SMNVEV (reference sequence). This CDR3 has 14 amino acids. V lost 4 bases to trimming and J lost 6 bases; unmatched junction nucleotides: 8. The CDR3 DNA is TGTGCCAGCAGTTACGGGACAGCGGATGCTGAAGCTTTCTTT. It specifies CASSYGTADAEAFF.

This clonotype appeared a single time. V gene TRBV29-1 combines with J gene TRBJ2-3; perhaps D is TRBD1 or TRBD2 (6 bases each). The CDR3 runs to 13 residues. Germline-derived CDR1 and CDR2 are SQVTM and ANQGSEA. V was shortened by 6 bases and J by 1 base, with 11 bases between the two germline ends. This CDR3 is CSVLGGRTDTQYF. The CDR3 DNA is TGCAGCGTCCTTGGGGGGCGCACAGATACGCAGTATTTT.

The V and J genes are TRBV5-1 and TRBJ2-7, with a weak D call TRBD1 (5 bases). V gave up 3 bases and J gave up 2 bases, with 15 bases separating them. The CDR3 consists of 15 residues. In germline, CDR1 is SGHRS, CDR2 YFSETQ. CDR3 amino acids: CASSSSWGLTYEQYF. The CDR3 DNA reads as TGCGCCAGCAGCTCTTCCTGGGGCCTAACCTACGAGCAGTACTTC.

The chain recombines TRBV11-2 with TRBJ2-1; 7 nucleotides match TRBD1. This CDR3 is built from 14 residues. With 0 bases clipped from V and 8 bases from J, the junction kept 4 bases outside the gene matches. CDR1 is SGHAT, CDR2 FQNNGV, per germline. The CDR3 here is CASSLEPTGHEQFF. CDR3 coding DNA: TGTGCCAGCAGCTTAGAACCGACAGGGCATGAGCAGTTCTTC.

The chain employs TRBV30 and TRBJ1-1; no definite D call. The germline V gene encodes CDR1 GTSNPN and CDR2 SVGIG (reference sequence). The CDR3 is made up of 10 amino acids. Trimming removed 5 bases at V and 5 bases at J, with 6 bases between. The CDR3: CAWEITEAFF. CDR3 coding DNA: TGTGCCTGGGAAATAACTGAAGCTTTCTTT. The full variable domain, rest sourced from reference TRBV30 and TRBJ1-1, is SQTIHQWPATLVQPVGSPLSLECTVEGTSNPNLYWYRQAAGRGLQLLFYSVGIGQISSEVPQNLSASRPQDRQFILSSKKLLLSDSGFYLCAWEITEAFFGQGTRLTVV.

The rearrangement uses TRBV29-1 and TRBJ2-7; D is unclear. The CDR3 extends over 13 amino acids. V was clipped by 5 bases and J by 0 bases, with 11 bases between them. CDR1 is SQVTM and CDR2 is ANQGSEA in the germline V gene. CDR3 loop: CSVFLSSSYEQYF. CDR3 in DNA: TGCAGCGTTTTCTTGAGCAGCTCCTACGAGCAGTACTTC.

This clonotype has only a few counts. In DNA, the CDR3 is TGTGCCAGCAGTTACTTTCTCTCTTTAGATGGGCAGATTACCGGGGAGCTGTTTTTT. Translation: CASSYFLSLDGQITGELFF. This sequence joins TRBV6-5 and TRBJ2-2; D gene unclear. Germline lookup yields CDR1 MNHEY and CDR2 SVGAGI. With 1 base removed from V and 5 bases from J, the gap between germline ends came to 23 bases. This CDR3 region has 19 residues.

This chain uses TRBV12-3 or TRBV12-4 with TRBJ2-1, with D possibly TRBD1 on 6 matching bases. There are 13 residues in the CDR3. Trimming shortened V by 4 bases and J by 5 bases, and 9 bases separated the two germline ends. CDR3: CASSWTADNEQFF. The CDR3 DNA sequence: TGTGCCAGCAGTTGGACAGCAGACAATGAGCAGTTCTTC.

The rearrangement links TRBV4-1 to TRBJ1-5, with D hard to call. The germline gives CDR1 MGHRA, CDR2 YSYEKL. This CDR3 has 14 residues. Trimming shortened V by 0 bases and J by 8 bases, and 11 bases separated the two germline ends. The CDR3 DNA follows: TGCGCCAGCAGCCAAGATCCCCCCGGGGAGCCCCAGCATTTT. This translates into CASSQDPPGEPQHF.

CDR3 DNA: TGCGCCAGCAGCTTGGAAGTTGGGTCCGAAGCTTTCTTT. Its protein is CASSLEVGSEAFF. The V gene is TRBV5-1, the J gene TRBJ1-1, with D unclear. Germline V gene sequence: CDR1 SGHRS, CDR2 YFSETQ. The CDR3 is 13 amino acids. Between the trimmed V and J ends, which lost 0 bases and 8 bases, there was a span of 11 bases. Full variable domain (remainder filled in from reference TRBV5-1 and TRBJ1-1): KAGVTQTPRYLIKTRGQQVTLSCSPISGHRSVSWYQQTPGQGLQFLFEYFSETQRNKGNFPGRFSGRQFSNSRSEMNVSTLELGDSALYLCASSLEVGSEAFFGQGTRLTVV.

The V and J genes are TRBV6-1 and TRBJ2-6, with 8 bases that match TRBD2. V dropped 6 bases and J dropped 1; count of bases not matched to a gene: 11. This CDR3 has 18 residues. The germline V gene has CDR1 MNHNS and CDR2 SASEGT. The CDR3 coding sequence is TGTGCCAGCAGGCGGGGGGCAGGGGAGGCATCTGGGGCCAACGTCCTGACTTTC. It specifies CASRRGAGEASGANVLTF.